The sequence of this T cell receptor (beta chain) was determined in a study of PD-1 blockade in mismatch repair-deficient tumors. General study points: Tumor-resident clones, often undetectable pretreatment in blood, expanded then contracted after pembrolizumab.

Here immunoSEQ multiplex PCR was the method, and the copy in TCRdb shows in-frame clones only, minus some. The data contain about 16,000 clones, roughly 84% of them singletons. About this clone itself: Its antigen is still unknown.

From germline, CDR1 is LNHDA and CDR2 SQIVND (reference sequence). The trim removed 9 bases at V and 3 bases at J, leaving 6 bases unmatched. CDR3 length: 16 amino acids. Every patient had mismatch repair deficiency by PCR or immunohistochemistry. The chain recombines TRBV19 with TRBJ2-2; 14 nucleotides match TRBD2. The material sequenced was PBMCs, taken before pembrolizumab treatment. This TCR came from an adult with mismatch repair-deficient cancer. DNA for the CDR3: TGTGCCAGCCGACTAGCGGGAGGGGTGTACACCGGGGAGCTGTTTTTT. This translates into CASRLAGGVYTGELFF. The full variable domain, in which reference TRBV19 and TRBJ2-2 provide the parts outside the CDR3, is DGGITQSPKYLFRKEGQNVTLSCEQNLNHDAMYWYRQDPGQGLRLIYYSQIVNDFQKGDIAEGYSVSREKKESFPLTVTSAQKNPTAFYLCASRLAGGVYTGELFFGEGSRLTVL.